Following are 14 T cell receptor beta chains from one sample sequenced in a study of blood T cells in healthy people across ages. Primers used in a second PCR of about 7 to 11 cycles were a sample-barcoded 5' primer and a J-beta primer mix. TCRdb used MiXCR to reprocess the 5' RACE reads, holding one entry per CDR3 protein. The sample includes some 1.5 million distinct CDR3 sequences, less than 45% of them seen just once. The sample was blood. The receptors here all came from a woman between 18 and 29 years old in good health.

This clonotype was recorded a few times. The genes are TRBV19 and TRBJ2-2, with TRBD2 matching over 12 bases. J gave up 7 bases and V 7 bases, and 7 bases lay outside the gene matches. CDR3 length: 15 residues. In germline, CDR1 is LNHDA, CDR2 SQIVND (reference sequence). CDR3 DNA: TGTGCCAGTAAACTAGCGGGAGGATCGGACGGGGAGCTGTTTTTT. Protein: CASKLAGGSDGELFF.

The chain combines TRBV28 with TRBJ2-1; TRBD1 agrees at 8 bases. The germline V gene encodes CDR1 MDHEN and CDR2 SYDVKM. The length of the CDR3 is 14 residues. J gave up 5 bases and V 5 bases, and 5 bases lay outside the gene matches. The CDR3 here is CASSVADRDNEQFF. The CDR3 coding sequence is TGTGCCAGCAGTGTGGCGGACAGGGACAATGAGCAGTTCTTC. Together with reference TRBV28 and TRBJ2-1, the CDR3 gives the full variable domain: DVKVTQSSRYLVKRTGEKVFLECVQDMDHENMFWYRQDPGLGLRLIYFSYDVKMKEKGDIPEGYSVSREKKERFSLILESASTNQTSMYLCASSVADRDNEQFFGPGTRLTVL.

This chain connects TRBV9 to TRBJ1-6; 7 nucleotides match TRBD1. CDR3 length: 14 residues. The J segment lost 6 bases and the V segment lost 4 bases, leaving 4 bases of the junction unmatched. Per the germline V gene, CDR1 is SGDLS and CDR2 is YYNGEE. This CDR3 is CASSMRDSNSPLHF. CDR3 coding DNA: TGTGCCAGCAGCATGCGGGACAGTAATTCACCCCTCCACTTT.

Here the CDR3 reads CASSLRTSGKNIQYF. The CDR3 nucleotides read TGTGCCAGCAGCTTAAGGACTAGCGGGAAAAACATTCAGTACTTC. The chain has TRBV7-9 and TRBJ2-4; 11 nucleotides match TRBD2. CDR3 length equals 15 residues. The germline CDR1 and CDR2 sequences are SEHNR and FQNEAQ (reference sequence). Unmatched junction bases numbered 1, after V lost 2 bases and J lost 4 bases.

Notes on this clonotype: This may be a read error, as it is one base from a much larger clone. The rearrangement uses TRBV7-9 and TRBJ2-2, with D perhaps being TRBD1 or TRBD2 (6 bases each). Per germline, CDR1 SEHNR and CDR2 FQNEAQ (reference sequence). This CDR3 comprises 11 residues. The CDR3 DNA sequence: TGTGCCAGCAGCGGGGGCGGGGCGCTGTTTTTT. This codes for CASSGGGALFF.

This clonotype was detected many times. The chain has TRBV15 and TRBJ2-1; D remains ambiguous. The germline V gene encodes CDR1 LNHNV and CDR2 YYDKDF (reference sequence). Deletions cut 7 bases from V and 0 bases from J, with 7 bases between. The CDR3 consists of 13 residues. The CDR3 spells CATTGSSYNEQFF. As DNA, the CDR3 is TGTGCCACCACGGGTAGCTCCTACAATGAGCAGTTCTTC. The complete variable domain, with remaining parts taken from reference TRBV15 and TRBJ2-1, reads DAMVIQNPRYQVTQFGKPVTLSCSQTLNHNVMYWYQQKSSQAPKLLFHYYDKDFNNEADTPDNFQSRRPNTSFCFLDIRSPGLGDTAMYLCATTGSSYNEQFFGPGTRLTVL.

The sample holds one count of this clonotype. The rearrangement uses TRBV4-2 and TRBJ2-1, with 10 bases identical to TRBD2. The CDR3 runs 16 residues. V was pared by 0 bases and J by 7 bases, with 6 bases of the junction left unmatched. In germline, CDR1 is LGHNA, CDR2 YNFKEQ. This CDR3 reads CASSQDGLAGENEQFF. CDR3 sequence (DNA): TGTGCCAGCAGCCAAGACGGGCTAGCGGGGGAAAATGAGCAGTTCTTC.

The chain has TRBV5-1 and TRBJ2-3; 7 nucleotides match TRBD2. The germline gives CDR1 SGHRS, CDR2 YFSETQ. With V trimmed by 4 bases and J by 0 bases, 2 bases remained unmatched. This CDR3 is built from 14 residues. The DNA of the CDR3 is TGCGCCAGCAGCACAGCGGGGAGCACAGATACGCAGTATTTT. As protein: CASSTAGSTDTQYF.

The chain joins TRBV29-1 to TRBJ2-1; TRBD1 matches 7 bases. After removal of 5 bases from V and 6 bases from J, the junction contained 1 base not matched to a gene. The CDR3 is made up of 11 amino acids. Germline V gene sequence: CDR1 SQVTM, CDR2 ANQGSEA. CDR3 in amino acids: CSVWDSNEQFF. The CDR3 bases are TGCAGCGTTTGGGACAGCAATGAGCAGTTCTTC.

This clonotype came up a few times. V and J are TRBV4-1 and TRBJ1-1, with D possibly being TRBD1 (6 bases). Trimming stripped 3 bases from V and 0 bases from J, with 17 bases between. Germline V CDR1 and CDR2: MGHRA, YSYEKL. The CDR3 runs to 17 residues. The CDR3 reads CASSQTRGGGMNTEAFF. As DNA, the CDR3 is TGCGCCAGCAGCCAGACAAGGGGAGGGGGGATGAACACTGAAGCTTTCTTT.

This clonotype has just a few counts. V gene TRBV6-5 combines with J gene TRBJ2-6, with TRBD1 matching 8 bases. The junction had 10 bases not matched to a gene; V was cut back by 8 bases and J by 4 bases. Germline CDR1 reads MNHEY; CDR2 reads SVGAGI. This CDR3 comprises 16 residues. This CDR3 is CASEGQGASGANVLTF. The CDR3, as DNA: TGTGCCAGCGAGGGCCAGGGGGCTTCGGGGGCCAACGTCCTGACTTTC.

V usage is TRBV27 and J usage is TRBJ1-5; the D is unclear. The V gene's germline CDR1 is MNHEY and CDR2 SMNVEV (reference sequence). The CDR3 length is 16 residues. The V gene lost 3 bases and the J gene lost 3 bases, with 15 bases spanning the gap. The CDR3 coding sequence is TGTGCCAGCAGTTTGCTCGGAGGGCCGAACAATCAGCCCCAGCATTTT. Protein product: CASSLLGGPNNQPQHF.

This clonotype occurred a few times. The chain employs TRBV12-3 or TRBV12-4 and TRBJ2-1; D is possibly TRBD1 (6 bases). Trimming left V 0 bases short and J 14 bases short, with 14 bases between. The CDR3 runs 13 residues. This CDR3 is CASSLAVGQGKFF. The CDR3 coding sequence is TGTGCCAGCAGTTTAGCTGTGGGGCAGGGGAAGTTCTTC.

The rearrangement uses TRBV27 and TRBJ2-5; 10 positions agree with TRBD1. Matching the DNA end better, TRBJ2-7 makes the J call doubtful. The germline V gene encodes CDR1 MNHEY and CDR2 SMNVEV (reference sequence). This CDR3 has 13 residues. The CDR3 region has the DNA TGTGCCAGCACGGGACAGGGGTTTGACGAGCAGTACTTC. Translating gives CASTGQGFDEQYF.